These T cell receptor beta chains were read from a single sample in a study of Ad26.COV2.S vaccination and SARS-CoV-2 variants. The data were produced by immunoSEQ multiplex PCR, yet TCRdb's version contains in-frame clones alone and is incomplete. The sample records 440,000 or so clones, 80% to 90% being singletons. This specimen consisted of peripheral blood, obtained in a trial of Ad26.COV2.S vaccine versus placebo. The receptors here all came from a person aged 18-60 years who received the Ad26.COV2.S COVID-19 vaccine or a placebo. CDR3s include the opening cysteine and the closing phenylalanine or tryptophan. A D gene is named only where the DNA matches it firmly. Clone size is shown for a subset of rows, as once, few, many or a class of expanded clone.

D	V	J	size	DNA	CDR3
.	TRBV3-1/TRBV3-2	TRBJ2-3	.	TGTGCCAGCAGAAGAACGGGGGAATTGGGCACAGATACGCAGTATTTT	CASRRTGELGTDTQYF
TRBD1	TRBV19	TRBJ1-2	.	TGTGCCAGCACCTTGACAGGGGGCTATGGCTACACCTTC	CASTLTGGYGYTF
.	TRBV28	TRBJ2-5	.	TGTGCCAGCAGTTCCGGGGCCCTCTCCCAAGAGACCCAGTACTTC	CASSSGALSQETQYF
.	TRBV15	TRBJ2-5	.	TGTGCCACCAGCACCCTTGAAGAGACCCAGTACTTC	CATSTLEETQYF
.	TRBV5-8	TRBJ1-1	.	TGTGCCAGCTTGGGGATCCGAAACACTGAAGCTTTCTTT	CASLGIRNTEAFF
.	TRBV18	TRBJ1-2	.	TGTGCCAGCTCACCGCCGGGACACCTAACTAATAACTATGGCTACACCTTC	CASSPPGHLTNNYGYTF
TRBD1	TRBV7-8	TRBJ1-3	.	TGTGCCAGCAGCTTAGGCCCCGGGACAGGTCGGAACACCATATATTTT	CASSLGPGTGRNTIYF
.	TRBV5-4	TRBJ2-3	.	TGTGCCAGCAGCTTGGCCGTTACACCGGAGACCTTTGCAGATACGCAGTATTTT	CASSLAVTPETFADTQYF
.	TRBV7-8	TRBJ1-1	.	TGTGCCAGCAGCTTAGTGGGGGGCGGAGGCACTGAAGCTTTCTTT	CASSLVGGGGTEAFF
TRBD1	TRBV4-1	TRBJ1-5	few	TGCGCCAGCAGCCAAGGGTCTGGACAGGGCAATCAGCCCCAGCATTTT	CASSQGSGQGNQPQHF
.	TRBV7-2	TRBJ1-6	.	TGTGCCAGCAGCAATAGGGGGAGGTTCGATTCACCCCTCCACTTT	CASSNRGRFDSPLHF
.	TRBV11-2	TRBJ1-3	.	TGTGCCAGCAGCCTACCCCCGGGAAACACCATATATTTT	CASSLPPGNTIYF
.	TRBV9	TRBJ2-2	.	TGTGCCAGCAGCGTTCTGGCCCCGAACACCGGGGAGCTGTTTTTT	CASSVLAPNTGELFF
.	TRBV19	TRBJ1-5	few	TGTGCCAGTAGTATGGTTCCCGGATTTAGCAATCAGCCCCAGCATTTT	CASSMVPGFSNQPQHF
.	TRBV27	TRBJ1-6	.	TGTGCCAGCAGTTCAGGGTCAAAGGGCTCCTATAATTCACCCCTCCACTTT	CASSSGSKGSYNSPLHF
TRBD1	TRBV5-6	TRBJ1-5	.	TGTGCCAGCAGCCTGGACAGGGCGAAGCCCCAGCATTTT	CASSLDRAKPQHF
.	TRBV29-1	TRBJ1-1	.	TGCAGCGTTGATGGGGCCAACTTT	CSVDGANF
.	TRBV7-9	TRBJ2-3	once	TGTGCCAGCAGCTTTACAGATACGCAGTATTTT	CASSFTDTQYF
.	TRBV2	TRBJ2-7	once	TGTGCCAGCAGTCCGCCTTCCTACGAGCAGTACTTC	CASSPPSYEQYF
.	TRBV7-2	TRBJ2-5	.	TGTGCCAGCAGCATCTCGGGGCCCCAAGAGACCCAGTACTTC	CASSISGPQETQYF
TRBD2	TRBV24-1	TRBJ2-3	.	TGTGCCACAGGGACTAGCGACCAAGATACGCAGTATTTT	CATGTSDQDTQYF
.	TRBV18	TRBJ1-3	few	TGTGCCAGCTCACCAGGGGCGGGAAACACCATATATTTT	CASSPGAGNTIYF
.	TRBV25-1	TRBJ2-1	.	TGTGCCAGCAGTGATGTAGTTAGTGAGCAGTTCTTC	CASSDVVSEQFF
TRBD2	TRBV7-6	TRBJ2-1	.	TGTGCCAGCAGCCATTCACTAGCGGGAGGTCTTTACAATGAGCAGTTCTTC	CASSHSLAGGLYNEQFF
TRBD1	TRBV10-1	TRBJ2-7	.	TGCGCCAGCAGTGAGGAGGGGGCCTCCTCCTACGAGCAGTACTTC	CASSEEGASSYEQYF
TRBD2	TRBV20-1	TRBJ2-7	.	TGCAGTGCTAGTTTCGGGACTAGCACTAGAGAGCAGTACTTC	CSASFGTSTREQYF
TRBD2	TRBV3-1/TRBV3-2	TRBJ2-3	.	TGTGCCAGCAGCCAAGAAGCCTACCTAGCGGGAAGAGGTACGCAGTATTTT	CASSQEAYLAGRGTQYF
.	TRBV2	TRBJ2-7	.	TGTGCCAGCAGTAATGTCCGGGACCTCGCCTACGAGCAGTACTTC	CASSNVRDLAYEQYF
.	TRBV10-2	TRBJ2-2	.	TGCGCCAGCAGGGGGCCACCCTGGAACACCGGGGAGCTGTTTTTT	CASRGPPWNTGELFF
TRBD1	TRBV6-5	TRBJ1-3	.	TGTGCCAGCAGCCGAACCGGGACAGGGGGAAACACCATATATTTT	CASSRTGTGGNTIYF